The clone carrying this T cell receptor (beta chain) was seen repeatedly, ten times or more. As yet, its antigen is unknown. The sample is drawn from a study of T-cell memory formation after mild COVID-19. Study context: In these data, TCR clusters were largely donor specific. Regarding the study as a whole: Day 37-peaking second-wave clones had unconfirmed SARS-CoV-2 specificity. Clones contracting across day 15 to 85 had a balanced CD4/CD8 profile; later expanding clones leaned CD4+.

UMIs and sample barcodes were carried by the TCR alpha and TCR beta cDNA libraries that 5'RACE produced using constant-segment primers. TCRdb independently ran MiXCR on the 5' RACE reads; one entry per CDR3 protein. The table records 300,000 to 350,000 distinct CDR3 sequences, around 13% of them present only once. Source material: PBMCs or a T cell subset sorted from them (not recorded which). The TCR comes from a young man who had mild COVID-19 (a few samples of this study predate the infection). Cell type and time point are not known.

The CDR3 DNA is TGCGCCAGCAGCCAAGAGACTAGGAACAATGAGCAGTTCTTC. It specifies CASSQETRNNEQFF. The gene calls are TRBV4-1 and TRBJ2-1; TRBD2 might be the D (6 bases). V shed 0 bases and J shed 5 bases, with 8 bases lying between them. The CDR3 runs 14 residues. Per germline, CDR1 MGHRA and CDR2 YSYEKL.